The entry below describes one T cell receptor (beta chain). Its antigen remains unknown. This entry is derived from a study of shared clonotypes between healthy human individuals. Sequenced by immunoSEQ multiplex PCR; TCRdb stores in-frame clones only, minus some. In the table there are more than 2 million clones, approximately 95% of which are singletons. CDR1 and CDR2 (germline): SGHTA, FQGNSA. Trimming removed 2 bases from V and 6 bases from J; junction bases left unmatched: 5. This CDR3 has 15 amino acids. Notes on the study in general: It was anticipated that sequencing depth would influence how many clonotypes donors shared.

Sequenced sample: naive CD4+ T cells sorted from blood. Subset here: CD45RA+ positively selected. V is TRBV7-2 and J is TRBJ2-2; 8 bases line up with TRBD2. This clonotype was obtained from a man aged 18 to 30 in good health. The CDR3 bases are TGTGCCAGCAGCTTACCGGGGGGGCATGCCGGGGAGCTGTTTTTT. Amino acid sequence: CASSLPGGHAGELFF.